What follows are 15 T cell receptor beta chains derived from one specimen sequenced in a study of CD8 T cells in ankylosing spondylitis. TCRdb called the 5' RACE reads again in MiXCR, with one record for every CDR3 protein. The data contain just over 300,000 distinct CDR3 sequences, roughly 20% of them singletons. Sequencing used blood, either unsorted or a sorted T cell fraction (not recorded which). The receptors were gathered from a female donor with ankylosing spondylitis or in good health (not recorded which).

The sample holds a few counts of this clonotype. V and J are TRBV5-5 and TRBJ2-5; unclear D gene. There are 14 residues in the CDR3. Trimming left V 1 base short and J 5 bases short, with 12 bases between. CDR1 is SGHKS and CDR2 is YYEKEE in the germline V gene (reference sequence). The CDR3 DNA follows: TGTGCCAGCAGCTTGTCCCCAACCCCGGAGACCCAGTACTTC. Encoded protein: CASSLSPTPETQYF.

The genes are TRBV6-5 and TRBJ2-3; D unclear. Germline V CDR1 and CDR2: MNHEY, SVGAGI. The CDR3 length is 13 residues. The V end was cut by 0 bases, the J end by 14 bases, with 15 bases between. CDR3 sequence (DNA): TGTGCCAGCAGTTACTCTTCTAGTTTTTCGGGGTATTTT. It encodes CASSYSSSFSGYF.

This clonotype was observed a single time. This chain connects TRBV20-1 to TRBJ2-6; weak D call: TRBD2 (6 bases). Per the germline V gene, CDR1 is DFQATT and CDR2 is SNEGSKA (reference sequence). Trimming removed 1 base at V and 0 bases at J, with 16 bases between. The CDR3 spans 18 residues. The CDR3 spells CSARGRGLLTSGANVLTF. Here the CDR3 DNA reads TGCAGTGCTAGAGGGAGGGGCTTATTGACCTCTGGGGCCAACGTCCTGACTTTC.

This clonotype was counted a few times. This rearrangement joins TRBV18 to TRBJ1-1; possibly TRBD1 for D (6 bases). With 6 bases removed from V and 5 bases from J, the gap between germline ends came to 13 bases. CDR1 is KGHSH and CDR2 is LQKENI in the germline V gene. The CDR3 has 13 residues. CDR3 sequence reads: CASSPDRKTEAFF. Here the CDR3 DNA reads TGTGCCAGCTCCCCCGACAGGAAGACTGAAGCTTTCTTT.

This clonotype came up a few times. The chain couples TRBV25-1 to TRBJ2-1; 11 bases line up with TRBD2. V gave up 5 bases and J gave up 10 bases; unmatched junction bases: 7. Looked up from germline, CDR1 is MGHDK and CDR2 is SYGVNS. CDR3 length equals 14 residues. CDR3 region: CASSSSGRGGEQFF. For the CDR3, the DNA is TGTGCCAGCAGTAGTAGCGGGAGGGGAGGGGAGCAGTTCTTC.

The J gene is TRBJ2-7, the V gene TRBV28, with D possibly being TRBD1 or TRBD2 (6 bases each). This CDR3 comprises 13 residues. Germline values: CDR1 MDHEN, CDR2 SYDVKM. V was clipped by 7 bases and J by 5 bases, with 15 bases between them. The CDR3 DNA is TGTGCCAGCATGGGGGGCAGCTTCCACGAGCAGTACTTC. Translating it yields CASMGGSFHEQYF.

This clonotype was observed at least ten times. V is TRBV12-3 or TRBV12-4 and J is TRBJ2-1, with TRBD2 identical over 10 bases. The ends lost 3 bases at V and 5 bases at J; junction bases unmatched: 4. CDR3 length: 15 amino acids. Written as DNA, the CDR3 is TGTGCCAGCAGTTTTAGGACTAGCGGAGACAATGAGCAGTTCTTC. Its protein is CASSFRTSGDNEQFF.

V gene TRBV6-1 combines with J gene TRBJ2-7; no clear D gene. Deletions cut 6 bases from V and 4 bases from J, with 13 bases between. The CDR3 sequence is 13 residues long. CDR1 is MNHNS, CDR2 SASEGT, per germline. This chain's CDR3 is CASRSDVGYEQYF. The CDR3 nucleotides are TGTGCCAGCAGGTCGGATGTTGGGTACGAGCAGTACTTC.

The V call is TRBV4-3, the J call TRBJ2-1, with 12 bases matching TRBD2. The CDR3 contains 15 residues. From germline, CDR1 is LGHNA and CDR2 YSLEER. The ends lost 7 bases at V and 7 bases at J; junction bases unmatched: 8. This CDR3 reads CASTRELAGGNEQFF. CDR3 in DNA: TGCGCCAGCACAAGAGAACTAGCGGGAGGTAATGAGCAGTTCTTC.

This clonotype came up a few times. This chain joins TRBV28 and TRBJ2-3; D remains unclear. The CDR3 has 12 residues. V was shortened by 8 bases and J by 8 bases, with 14 bases between the two germline ends. From germline, CDR1 is MDHEN and CDR2 SYDVKM. The CDR3 reads CASHSSMATQYF. DNA of the CDR3: TGTGCCAGCCACTCCTCTATGGCTACGCAGTATTTT.

This clonotype has a handful of counts. The chain couples TRBV9 to TRBJ2-5; 7 bases agree with TRBD2. J gave up 4 bases and V 1 base, and 10 bases lay outside the gene matches. Germline-derived CDR1 and CDR2 are SGDLS and YYNGEE. CDR3 length equals 16 residues. Written as DNA, the CDR3 is TGTGCCAGCAGCGTATTTGGAGGGAGGGCCGCAGAGACCCAGTACTTC. Its protein is CASSVFGGRAAETQYF.

This clonotype appeared many times. The gene calls are TRBV29-1 and TRBJ2-5; tentative D call: TRBD2 (6 bases). The CDR3 is made up of 14 amino acids. CDR1 is SQVTM, CDR2 ANQGSEA, per germline. V gave up 0 bases and J gave up 3 bases, with 11 bases separating them. The CDR3 DNA follows: TGCAGCGTTGAAGACGCGACGGGAGAAGAGACCCAGTACTTC. Encoded protein: CSVEDATGEETQYF.

This clonotype came up a few times. V is TRBV20-1 and J is TRBJ1-5, with D hard to call. Germline V gene sequence: CDR1 DFQATT, CDR2 SNEGSKA (reference sequence). V shed 2 bases and J shed 7 bases, with 9 bases lying between them. CDR3 length: 12 residues. The DNA of the CDR3 is TGCAGTGCTAGAAGAACGGAACAGCCCCAGCATTTT. Translating gives CSARRTEQPQHF.

A few counts support this clonotype. The genes are TRBV12-3 or TRBV12-4 and TRBJ2-1, with D maybe TRBD2 (6 bases). The CDR3 spans 16 residues. The germline V and J ends were trimmed by 2 bases and 10 bases, with 21 bases remaining between them. The CDR3 DNA sequence: TGTGCCAGCAGTTTAAGAGGGAGGCCGCCCCGCCAGGAGCAGTTCTTC. It is translated as CASSLRGRPPRQEQFF.

The chain couples TRBV3-1 to TRBJ2-1; TRBD2 might be the D (6 bases). The CDR3 has 15 residues. Germline CDR1 and CDR2: LGHDT and YNNKEL (reference sequence). The V end lost 1 base, the J end lost 4 bases, and 11 bases lay between the germline ends. CDR3 bases: TGTGCCAGCAGCCAAGGGAGGGCGGGGTACAATGAGCAGTTCTTC. Its protein is CASSQGRAGYNEQFF.